This T cell receptor (beta chain) was identified during a study of blood T cell repertoires in COVID-19 (dated by TCRdb to between 2020 and 2021). With regard to the full study: Collaborator samples came from the United States, Italy and Spain and covered acute and convalescent phases of COVID-19. The repertoires were made available in a free public database intended to serve as a resource for research on the immune response to SARS-CoV-2. The samples were drawn from the first 160 participants of the ongoing ImmuneRACE study and from 1,254 subjects provided by 6 global collaborators. Subjects who had been exposed to COVID-19, were actively infected with it, or had recovered from it provided the deeply sampled blood TCRbeta repertoires that made up the dataset. Sample metadata almost always included a de-identified subject ID, COVID-19 status, age in years and sex. The material from the prospective study consisted of cDNA or gDNA derived from T cells, B-cell-depleted T cells, or PBMCs. Where available, HLA class I and class II types were taken from metadata supplied by the sample provider and were not determined by assay-based typing.

TCRbeta CDR3 regions were amplified from genomic DNA using the immunoSEQ Assay, a bias-controlled multiplex PCR. For the original study's pipeline: The number of nucleated cells in each sample was estimated from the amplification of reference gene primers within the assay. Sequence reads were collapsed and filtered to measure the absolute abundance of every unique TCRbeta CDR3 rearrangement. For each sample, productive Simpson clonality was calculated as the square root of Simpson's diversity index across productive rearrangements. TCRdb carries this immuneACCESS record with in-frame sequences only. Its versions omit some clonotypes, under half of them owing to an unresolved V gene in the studies checked, with the rest unexplained. V and J calls and clone size are those listed in that table; D and trimming were worked out from the DNA. This sample gives some 240,000 clones in total; roughly 86% of them show up just once. Roughly 3.1% of the sample is held by the ten biggest clonotypes.

Comment on this clone: The antigen this receptor binds is unknown. One base away there is no much larger clone; base qualities are not given.

The CDR3 numbers 15 residues from cysteine through phenylalanine. The sequence is cut down to CDR3 DNA, 45 bases in frame from base 1. The CDR1 and CDR2 encoded by the germline V gene (reference sequence) are WNHNN and SYGVQD. The germline V end is reduced by 6 bases and the J end by 5 bases; junction bases left unmatched: 9. The paper's findings and limits, for the study overall: The quantity of clinical and demographic metadata differed by source and by participant and was supplied without curation.

Participants in the prospective study were enrolled through a virtual design, were aged roughly 18 to 100 years, and lived in approximately 25 United States geographic areas. To assign participants to cohorts, the prospective study relied on clinical history that participants themselves reported in a screening survey and a study questionnaire. Mobile phlebotomists in the prospective study collected whole blood, serum and a nasopharyngeal or oropharyngeal swab from every participant. Over an approximately 2-month period, participants in the prospective study had the option of providing additional blood draws and questionnaires. Blood samples from the prospective study were shipped frozen or at room temperature prior to DNA extraction.

The receptor was derived from a woman in her thirties or forties with acute COVID-19. The chain is assembled from TRBV10-1 and TRBJ2-5, and TRBD2 aligns with 10 junction nucleotides. Input material: PBMCs or T cells enriched from blood (not recorded which). The nucleotide sequence is given as TGCGCCAGCAGCGGTTCTAGCGGGAGTCGGGAGACCCAGTACTTC. Translated, this gives CASSGSSGSRETQYF.